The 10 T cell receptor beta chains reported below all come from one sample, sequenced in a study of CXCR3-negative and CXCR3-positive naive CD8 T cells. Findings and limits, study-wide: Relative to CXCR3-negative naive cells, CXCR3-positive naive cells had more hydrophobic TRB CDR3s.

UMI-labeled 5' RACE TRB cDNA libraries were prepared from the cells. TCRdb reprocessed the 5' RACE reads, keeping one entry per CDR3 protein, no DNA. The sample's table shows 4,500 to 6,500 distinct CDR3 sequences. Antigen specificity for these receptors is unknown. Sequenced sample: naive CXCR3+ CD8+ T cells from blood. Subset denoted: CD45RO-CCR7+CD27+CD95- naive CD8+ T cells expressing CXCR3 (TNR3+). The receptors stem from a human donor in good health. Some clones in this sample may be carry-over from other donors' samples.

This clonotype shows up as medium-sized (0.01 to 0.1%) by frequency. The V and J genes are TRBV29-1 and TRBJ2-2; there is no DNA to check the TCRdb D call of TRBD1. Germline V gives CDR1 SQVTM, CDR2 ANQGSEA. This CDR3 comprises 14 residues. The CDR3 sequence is CSAEGGEYTGELFF.

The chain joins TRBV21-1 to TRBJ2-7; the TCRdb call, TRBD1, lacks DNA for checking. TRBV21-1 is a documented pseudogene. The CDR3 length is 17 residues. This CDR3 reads CASSKNGTVPLSYEQYF.

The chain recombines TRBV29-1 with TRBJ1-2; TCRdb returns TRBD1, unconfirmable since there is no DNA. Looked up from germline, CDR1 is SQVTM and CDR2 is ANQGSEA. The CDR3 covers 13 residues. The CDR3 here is CSVGGTVNYGYTF.

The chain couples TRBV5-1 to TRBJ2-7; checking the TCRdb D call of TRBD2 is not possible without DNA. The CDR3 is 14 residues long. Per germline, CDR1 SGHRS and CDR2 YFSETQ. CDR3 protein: CASSPRDSNGEQYF.

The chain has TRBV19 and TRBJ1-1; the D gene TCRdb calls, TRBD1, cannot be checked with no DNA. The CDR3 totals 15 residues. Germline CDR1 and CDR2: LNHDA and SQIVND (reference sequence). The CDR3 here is CASVPGQGADTEAFF. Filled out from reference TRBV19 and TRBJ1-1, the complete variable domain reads DGGITQSPKYLFRKEGQNVTLSCEQNLNHDAMYWYRQDPGQGLRLIYYSQIVNDFQKGDIAEGYSVSREKKESFPLTVTSAQKNPTAFYLCASVPGQGADTEAFFGQGTRLTVV.

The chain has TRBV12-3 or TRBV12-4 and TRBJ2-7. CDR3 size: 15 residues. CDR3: CASSFVSTQTYEQYF.

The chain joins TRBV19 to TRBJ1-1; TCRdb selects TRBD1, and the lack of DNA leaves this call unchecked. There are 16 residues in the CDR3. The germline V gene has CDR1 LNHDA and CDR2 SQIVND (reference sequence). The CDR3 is CASSSPRGGMNTEAFF.

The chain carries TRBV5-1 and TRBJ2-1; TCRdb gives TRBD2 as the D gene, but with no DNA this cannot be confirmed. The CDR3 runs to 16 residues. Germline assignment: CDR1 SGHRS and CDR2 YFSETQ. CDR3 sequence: CASSLGLGLAYNEQFF.

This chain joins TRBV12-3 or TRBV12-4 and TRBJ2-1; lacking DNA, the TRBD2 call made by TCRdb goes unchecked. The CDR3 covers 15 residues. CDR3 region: CASSFIQRDYNEQFF.

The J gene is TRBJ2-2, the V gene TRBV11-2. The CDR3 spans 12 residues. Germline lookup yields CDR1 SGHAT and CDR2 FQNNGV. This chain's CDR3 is CASSLVYWELFF.